These 10 T cell receptor beta chains share one sample of origin, sequenced in a study of T cells expressing NK-cell markers. TCRdb re-called the 5' RACE reads and shows each CDR3 protein once, DNA omitted. Here the sample table reports about 380,000 distinct CDR3 sequences. The sample consisted of blood T cells: a sorted CD56 or NKG2C T cell subset, CD4+ or CD8+ T cells, or bulk PBMC T cells (not recorded which). These receptor sequences come from a man aged 18-70 years in good health.

J is TRBJ1-2 and V is TRBV6-5; lacking DNA, the TRBD1 call made by TCRdb goes unchecked. In germline, CDR1 is MNHEY, CDR2 SVGAGI. The CDR3 is 15 amino acids. CDR3 loop: CASSFPSDRTYGYTF.

The gene calls are TRBV12-3 or TRBV12-4 and TRBJ2-3; there is no DNA to check the TCRdb D call of TRBD2. This CDR3 spans 16 amino acids. The CDR3 is CASSSTSGGPQDTQYF.

The chain employs TRBV9 and TRBJ2-3; TCRdb selects TRBD2, and the lack of DNA leaves this call unchecked. The CDR3 is made up of 16 amino acids. Germline-derived CDR1 and CDR2 are SGDLS and YYNGEE. This chain's CDR3 is CASRSIAGAITDTQYF.

The chain combines TRBV5-1 with TRBJ2-1; TCRdb lists TRBD2, though no DNA is available to test this call. The CDR3 covers 15 residues. The V gene's germline CDR1 is SGHRS and CDR2 YFSETQ. This CDR3 is CASSFGAGKDNEQFF.

The V gene is TRBV3-1, the J gene TRBJ1-3; TCRdb names TRBD1, which stays unverified in the absence of DNA. The CDR3 runs 15 residues. In germline, CDR1 is LGHDT, CDR2 YNNKEL (reference sequence). CDR3 region: CASSQQDRNGNTIYF.

The chain employs TRBV7-2 and TRBJ2-1; TCRdb proposes TRBD2, but this gene call is untestable without DNA. The CDR3 has 17 residues. The germline V gene has CDR1 SGHTA and CDR2 FQGNSA. This CDR3 is CASSFRLAGGSYNEQFF.

This chain links TRBV2 with TRBJ2-2; TCRdb calls TRBD1, which cannot be checked without DNA. This CDR3 comprises 15 residues. Germline V gene data show CDR1 as SNHLY and CDR2 as FYNNEI. The chain's CDR3 is CAGAPQGGGAGELFF.

V usage is TRBV9 and J usage is TRBJ1-1. This CDR3 comprises 15 residues. CDR1 is SGDLS, CDR2 YYNGEE, per germline. The CDR3 region is CASSAGRALNTEAFF.

CDR3 region: CASRQSGSETQYF. The chain employs TRBV7-8 and TRBJ2-5; TCRdb picks TRBD2, but there is no DNA to check that call. There are 13 residues in the CDR3. The V gene's germline CDR1 is SGHVS and CDR2 FQNEAQ.

This chain links TRBV3-1 with TRBJ2-3; absent DNA, TCRdb's TRBD1 call cannot be checked. There are 17 residues in the CDR3. The germline V gene encodes CDR1 LGHDT and CDR2 YNNKEL (reference sequence). CDR3 sequence reads: CASSPLLGGWGTDTQYF.